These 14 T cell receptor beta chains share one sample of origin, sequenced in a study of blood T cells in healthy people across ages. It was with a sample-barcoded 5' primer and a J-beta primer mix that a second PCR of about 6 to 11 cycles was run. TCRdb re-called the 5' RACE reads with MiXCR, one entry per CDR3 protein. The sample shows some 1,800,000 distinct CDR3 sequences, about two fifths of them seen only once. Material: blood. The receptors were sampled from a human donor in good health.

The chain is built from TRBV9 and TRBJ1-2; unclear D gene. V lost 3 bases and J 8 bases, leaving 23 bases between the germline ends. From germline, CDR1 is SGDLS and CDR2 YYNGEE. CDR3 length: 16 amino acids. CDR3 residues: CASSGWQRYVSGGYTF. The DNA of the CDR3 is TGTGCCAGCAGCGGTTGGCAACGATATGTGAGTGGCGGCTACACCTTC.

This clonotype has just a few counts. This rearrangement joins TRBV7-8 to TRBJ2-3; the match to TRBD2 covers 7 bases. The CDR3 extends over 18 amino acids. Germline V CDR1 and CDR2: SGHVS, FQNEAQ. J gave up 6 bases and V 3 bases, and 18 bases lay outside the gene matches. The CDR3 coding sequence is TGTGCCAGCAGCTTCCTCACCTCCAGACTAGCCAGGTCCGATACGCAGTATTTT. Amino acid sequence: CASSFLTSRLARSDTQYF.

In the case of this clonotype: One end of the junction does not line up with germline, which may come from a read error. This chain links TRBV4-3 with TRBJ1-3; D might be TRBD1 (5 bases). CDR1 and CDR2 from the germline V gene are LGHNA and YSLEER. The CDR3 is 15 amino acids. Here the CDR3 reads CASGQDPGSGNTIYF. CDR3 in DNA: TGCGCCAGCGGCCAAGATCCAGGGTCTGGAAACACCATATATTTT.

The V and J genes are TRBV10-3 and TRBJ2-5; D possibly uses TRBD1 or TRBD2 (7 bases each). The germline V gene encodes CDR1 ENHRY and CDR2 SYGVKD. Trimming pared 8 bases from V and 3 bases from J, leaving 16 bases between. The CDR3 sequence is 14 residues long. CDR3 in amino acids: CAIGAGGAEETQYF. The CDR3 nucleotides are TGTGCCATCGGAGCAGGGGGGGCGGAAGAGACCCAGTACTTC.

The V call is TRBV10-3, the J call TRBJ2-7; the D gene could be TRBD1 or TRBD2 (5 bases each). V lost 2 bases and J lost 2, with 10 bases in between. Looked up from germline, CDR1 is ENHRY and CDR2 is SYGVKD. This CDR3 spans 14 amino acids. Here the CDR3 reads CAISELGAPYEQYF. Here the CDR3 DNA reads TGTGCCATCAGTGAGCTCGGGGCGCCCTACGAGCAGTACTTC.

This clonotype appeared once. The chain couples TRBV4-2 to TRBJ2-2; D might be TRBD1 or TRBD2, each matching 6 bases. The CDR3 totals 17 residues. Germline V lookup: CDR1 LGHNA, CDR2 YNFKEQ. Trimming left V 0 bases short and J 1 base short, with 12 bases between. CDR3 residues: CASSQEEGEWNTGELFF. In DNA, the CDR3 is TGTGCCAGCAGCCAAGAGGAGGGGGAATGGAACACCGGGGAGCTGTTTTTT.

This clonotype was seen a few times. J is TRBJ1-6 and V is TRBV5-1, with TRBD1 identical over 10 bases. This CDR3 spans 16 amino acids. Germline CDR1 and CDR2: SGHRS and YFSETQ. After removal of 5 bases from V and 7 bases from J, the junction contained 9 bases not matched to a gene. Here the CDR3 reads CASSQRDRGSNSPLHF. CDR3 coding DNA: TGCGCCAGCAGTCAACGGGACAGGGGATCGAATTCACCCCTCCACTTT.

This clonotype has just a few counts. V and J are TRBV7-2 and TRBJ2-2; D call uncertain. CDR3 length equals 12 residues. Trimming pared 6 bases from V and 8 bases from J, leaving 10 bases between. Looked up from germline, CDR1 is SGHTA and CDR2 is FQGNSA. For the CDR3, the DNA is TGTGCCAGCAGTCGTATCTGGGGGGAGCTGTTTTTT. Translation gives CASSRIWGELFF. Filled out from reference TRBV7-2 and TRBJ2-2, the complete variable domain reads GAGVSQSPSNKVTEKGKDVELRCDPISGHTALYWYRQSLGQGLEFLIYFQGNSAPDKSGLPSDRFSAERTGGSVSTLTIQRTQQEDSAVYLCASSRIWGELFFGEGSRLTVL.

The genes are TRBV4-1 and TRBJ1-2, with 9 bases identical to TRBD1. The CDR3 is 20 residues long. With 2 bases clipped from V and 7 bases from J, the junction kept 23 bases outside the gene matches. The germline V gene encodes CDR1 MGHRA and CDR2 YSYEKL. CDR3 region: CASSQSGRRYRDREESGYTF. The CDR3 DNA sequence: TGCGCCAGCAGCCAATCGGGACGAAGGTACCGGGACAGGGAAGAGAGTGGCTACACCTTC.

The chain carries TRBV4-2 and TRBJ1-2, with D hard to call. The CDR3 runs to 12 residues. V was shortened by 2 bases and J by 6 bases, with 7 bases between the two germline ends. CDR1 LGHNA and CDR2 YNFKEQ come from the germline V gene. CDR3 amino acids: CASSQLGDGYTF. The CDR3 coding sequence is TGTGCCAGCAGCCAACTCGGCGATGGCTACACCTTC.

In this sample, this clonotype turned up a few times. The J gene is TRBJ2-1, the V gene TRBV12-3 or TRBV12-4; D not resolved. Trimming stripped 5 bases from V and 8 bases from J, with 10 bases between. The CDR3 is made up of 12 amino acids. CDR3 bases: TGTGCCAGCAGTACCTCCCCTTATGAGCAGTTCTTC. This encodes CASSTSPYEQFF.

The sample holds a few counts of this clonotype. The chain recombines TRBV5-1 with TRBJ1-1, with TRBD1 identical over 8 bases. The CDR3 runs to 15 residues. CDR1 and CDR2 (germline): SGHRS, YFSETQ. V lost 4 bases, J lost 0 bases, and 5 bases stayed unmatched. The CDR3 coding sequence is TGCGCCAGCAGCGACCGGACAGGGATGAACACTGAAGCTTTCTTT. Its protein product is CASSDRTGMNTEAFF.

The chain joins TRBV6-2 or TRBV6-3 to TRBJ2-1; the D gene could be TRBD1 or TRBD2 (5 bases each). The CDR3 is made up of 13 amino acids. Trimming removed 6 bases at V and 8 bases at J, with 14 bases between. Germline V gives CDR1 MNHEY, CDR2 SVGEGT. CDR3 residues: CASSRGTVDEQFF. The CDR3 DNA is TGTGCCAGCAGCCGAGGGACCGTCGATGAGCAGTTCTTC.

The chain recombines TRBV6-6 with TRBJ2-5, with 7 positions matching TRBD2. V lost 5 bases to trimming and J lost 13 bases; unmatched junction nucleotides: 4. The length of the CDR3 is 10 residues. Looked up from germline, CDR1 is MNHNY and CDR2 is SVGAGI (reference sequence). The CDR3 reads CASSTGGRYF. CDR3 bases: TGTGCCAGCAGTACGGGGGGACGGTACTTC.